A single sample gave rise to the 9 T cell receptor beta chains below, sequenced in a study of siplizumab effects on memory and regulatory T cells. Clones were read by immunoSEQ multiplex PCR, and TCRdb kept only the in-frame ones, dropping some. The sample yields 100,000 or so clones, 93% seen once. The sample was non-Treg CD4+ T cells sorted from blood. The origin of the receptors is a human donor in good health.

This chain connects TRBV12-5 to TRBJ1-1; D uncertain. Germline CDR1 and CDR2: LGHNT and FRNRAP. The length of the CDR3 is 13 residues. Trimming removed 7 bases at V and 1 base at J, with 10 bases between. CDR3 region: CASETRGNTEAFF. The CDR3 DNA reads TGTGCTAGTGAAACCCGCGGGAACACTGAAGCTTTCTTT. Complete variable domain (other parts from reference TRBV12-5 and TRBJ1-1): DARVTQTPRHKVTEMGQEVTMRCQPILGHNTVFWYRQTMMQGLELLAYFRNRAPLDDSGMPKDRFSAEMPDATLATLKIQPSEPRDSAVYFCASETRGNTEAFFGQGTRLTVV.

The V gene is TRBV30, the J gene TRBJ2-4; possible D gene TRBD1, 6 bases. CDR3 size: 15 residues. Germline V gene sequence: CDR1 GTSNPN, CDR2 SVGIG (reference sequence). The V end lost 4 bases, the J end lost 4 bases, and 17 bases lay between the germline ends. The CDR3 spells CAWTPFLDSKNIQYF. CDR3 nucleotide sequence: TGTGCCTGGACCCCGTTTTTGGACAGTAAAAACATTCAGTACTTC. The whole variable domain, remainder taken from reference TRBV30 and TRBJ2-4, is SQTIHQWPATLVQPVGSPLSLECTVEGTSNPNLYWYRQAAGRGLQLLFYSVGIGQISSEVPQNLSASRPQDRQFILSSKKLLLSDSGFYLCAWTPFLDSKNIQYFGAGTRLSVL.

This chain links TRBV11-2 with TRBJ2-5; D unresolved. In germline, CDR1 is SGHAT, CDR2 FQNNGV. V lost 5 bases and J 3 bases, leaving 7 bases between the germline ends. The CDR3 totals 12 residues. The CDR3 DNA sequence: TGTGCCAGCAGCGCAGGAAAAGAGACCCAGTACTTC. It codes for CASSAGKETQYF. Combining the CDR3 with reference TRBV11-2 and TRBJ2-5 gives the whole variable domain EAGVAQSPRYKIIEKRQSVAFWCNPISGHATLYWYQQILGQGPKLLIQFQNNGVVDDSQLPKDRFSAERLKGVDSTLKIQPAKLEDSAVYLCASSAGKETQYFGPGTRLLVL.

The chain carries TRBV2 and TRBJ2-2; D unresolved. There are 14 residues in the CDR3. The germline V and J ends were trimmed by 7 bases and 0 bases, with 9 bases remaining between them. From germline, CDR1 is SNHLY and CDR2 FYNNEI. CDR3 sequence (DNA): TGTGCCAGCAAACCGTACCCGAACACCGGGGAGCTGTTTTTT. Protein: CASKPYPNTGELFF.

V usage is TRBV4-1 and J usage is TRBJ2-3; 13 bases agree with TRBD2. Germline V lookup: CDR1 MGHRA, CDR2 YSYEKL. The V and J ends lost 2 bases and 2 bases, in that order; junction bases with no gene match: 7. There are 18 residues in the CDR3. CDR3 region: CASSQPRLAGGLTDTQYF. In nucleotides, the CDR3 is TGCGCCAGCAGCCAACCAAGACTAGCGGGGGGACTCACAGATACGCAGTATTTT.

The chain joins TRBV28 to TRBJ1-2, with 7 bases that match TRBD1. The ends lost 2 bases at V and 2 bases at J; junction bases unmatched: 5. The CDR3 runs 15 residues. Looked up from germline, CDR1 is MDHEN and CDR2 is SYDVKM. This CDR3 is CASSLGGQPNYGYTF. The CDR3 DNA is TGTGCCAGCAGTTTAGGGGGACAGCCGAACTATGGCTACACCTTC.

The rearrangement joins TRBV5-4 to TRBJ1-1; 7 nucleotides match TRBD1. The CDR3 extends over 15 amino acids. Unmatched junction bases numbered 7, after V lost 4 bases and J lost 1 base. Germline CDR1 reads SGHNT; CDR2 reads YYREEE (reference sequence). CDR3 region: CASSTQQGKNTEAFF. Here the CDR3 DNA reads TGTGCCAGCAGCACGCAACAGGGGAAGAACACTGAAGCTTTCTTT.

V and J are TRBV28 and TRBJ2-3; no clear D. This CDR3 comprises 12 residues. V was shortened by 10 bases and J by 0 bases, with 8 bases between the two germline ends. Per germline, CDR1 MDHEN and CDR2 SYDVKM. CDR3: CATRPSTDTQYF. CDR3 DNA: TGTGCCACCCGGCCTAGCACAGATACGCAGTATTTT.

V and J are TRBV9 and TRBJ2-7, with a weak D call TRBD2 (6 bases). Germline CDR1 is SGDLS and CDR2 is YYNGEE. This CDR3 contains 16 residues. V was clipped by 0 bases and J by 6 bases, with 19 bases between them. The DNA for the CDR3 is TGTGCCAGCAGCGTAGAGGTCCTGCCTCCGGAGGGCGAGCAGTACTTC. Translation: CASSVEVLPPEGEQYF.